These T cell receptor beta chains were read from a single sample in a study of T cell responses to AZD1222 COVID-19 vaccine. TCRdb keeps only in-frame clones here, not all; method: immunoSEQ multiplex PCR. In the table there are 100,000 or so clones, 87% of which are singletons. Sequencing used peripheral blood, obtained on day 0 of AZD1222 vaccination. These receptors came from an adult in good health. The CDR3 runs from the conserved cysteine through the conserved F or W. D genes are given only for firm matches. Size is stated for part of the rows, as once, few or many counts, or as a class when the clone is expanded.

size: NA; V: TRBV9; D: TRBD1; J: TRBJ1-1; CDR3: CASSEQGQSNTEAFF; DNA: TGTGCCAGCAGCGAACAGGGACAGAGCAACACTGAAGCTTTCTTT
size: NA; V: TRBV10-1; D: TRBD2; J: TRBJ2-7; CDR3: CASSEWREAVEQYF; DNA: TGCGCCAGCAGTGAATGGCGGGAGGCCGTCGAGCAGTACTTC
size: NA; V: TRBV19; D: NA; J: TRBJ1-2; CDR3: CASSRLGNYGYTF; DNA: TGTGCCAGTAGTCGGTTGGGAAACTATGGCTACACCTTC
size: NA; V: TRBV5-4; D: NA; J: TRBJ2-2; CDR3: CASSPPSSLGTGELFF; DNA: TGTGCCAGCAGCCCTCCCTCTAGCTTGGGTACCGGGGAGCTGTTTTTT
size: NA; V: TRBV4-2; D: NA; J: TRBJ1-6; CDR3: CASTSYNSPLHF; DNA: TGTGCCAGCACTTCCTATAATTCACCCCTCCACTTT
size: NA; V: TRBV5-6; D: TRBD1; J: TRBJ1-4; CDR3: CASSLLGAGGRVNEKLFF; DNA: TGTGCCAGCAGCTTATTAGGGGCAGGGGGACGGGTGAATGAAAAACTGTTTTTT
size: NA; V: TRBV7-9; D: NA; J: TRBJ1-2; CDR3: CASSNSGHVYYGYTF; DNA: TGTGCCAGCAGCAATTCCGGACACGTTTACTATGGCTACACCTTC
size: NA; V: TRBV18; D: TRBD1; J: TRBJ1-6; CDR3: CASSLSGTEYNSPLHF; DNA: TGTGCCAGCTCACTCTCCGGGACAGAGTATAATTCACCCCTCCACTTT
size: NA; V: TRBV18; D: NA; J: TRBJ1-5; CDR3: CASSPGQDQPQHF; DNA: TGTGCCAGCTCACCCGGGCAGGATCAGCCCCAGCATTTT
size: few; V: TRBV18; D: NA; J: TRBJ1-2; CDR3: CASSPPGRDGYTF; DNA: TGTGCCAGCTCACCACCTGGGAGGGATGGCTACACCTTC
size: NA; V: TRBV4-1; D: NA; J: TRBJ1-2; CDR3: CASSQTGRYGRLTF; DNA: TGCGCCAGCAGCCAAACGGGGAGATATGGCCGTCTCACCTTC
size: NA; V: TRBV19; D: NA; J: TRBJ1-2; CDR3: CASSNRDRGYTF; DNA: TGTGCCAGTAGTAACAGGGATCGCGGCTACACCTTC
size: NA; V: TRBV6-5; D: TRBD1; J: TRBJ2-2; CDR3: CASKAGGEPGELFF; DNA: TGTGCCAGCAAAGCAGGGGGCGAGCCCGGGGAGCTGTTTTTT
size: NA; V: TRBV29-1; D: NA; J: TRBJ2-7; CDR3: CSVGLTGSYEQYF; DNA: TGCAGCGTTGGACTGACAGGCTCCTACGAGCAGTACTTC
size: NA; V: TRBV7-2; D: NA; J: TRBJ1-1; CDR3: CASSARVRDTEAFF; DNA: TGTGCCAGCAGCGCCAGGGTTCGGGACACTGAAGCTTTCTTT
size: once; V: TRBV19; D: NA; J: TRBJ1-4; CDR3: CATAAKGSKEKLFF; DNA: TGTGCCACCGCCGCCAAGGGCTCTAAGGAAAAACTGTTTTTT
size: NA; V: TRBV19; D: TRBD1; J: TRBJ1-1; CDR3: CASSLQGVRYTEAFF; DNA: TGTGCCAGTAGCCTGCAGGGGGTAAGGTACACTGAAGCTTTCTTT
size: NA; V: TRBV29-1; D: TRBD2; J: TRBJ2-2; CDR3: CSVGLAGGTGELFF; DNA: TGCAGCGTTGGGTTAGCGGGGGGGACCGGGGAGCTGTTTTTT
size: NA; V: TRBV24-1; D: NA; J: TRBJ1-5; CDR3: CATSETGTHSNQPQHF; DNA: TGTGCCACCAGTGAGACCGGGACACACAGCAATCAGCCCCAGCATTTT
size: NA; V: TRBV25-1; D: TRBD2; J: TRBJ2-1; CDR3: CATLSGNNEQFF; DNA: TGTGCCACCTTGAGCGGGAACAATGAGCAGTTCTTC
size: NA; V: TRBV5-1; D: NA; J: TRBJ2-3; CDR3: CASSLGGHGTDTQYF; DNA: TGCGCCAGCAGCTTGGGTGGACACGGCACAGATACGCAGTATTTT
size: NA; V: TRBV7-9; D: NA; J: TRBJ1-1; CDR3: CASDNTGRTANTEAFF; DNA: TGTGCCAGCGACAACACTGGGCGGACAGCTAACACTGAAGCTTTCTTT
size: once; V: TRBV7-9; D: NA; J: TRBJ1-6; CDR3: CASSRTGTGVNSPLHF; DNA: TGTGCCAGCAGCCGCACAGGGACGGGGGTTAATTCACCCCTCCACTTT
size: NA; V: TRBV18; D: NA; J: TRBJ2-7; CDR3: CASSPSPTQATYEQYF; DNA: TGTGCCAGCTCACCATCCCCCACGCAAGCGACCTACGAGCAGTACTTC
size: NA; V: TRBV1; D: NA; J: TRBJ1-1; CDR3: CTSSQDGRVGDTEAFF; DNA: TGCACCAGCAGCCAAGACGGACGGGTTGGGGACACTGAAGCTTTCTTT
size: NA; V: TRBV4-3; D: NA; J: TRBJ1-2; CDR3: CASSQDIEWGYTF; DNA: TGCGCCAGCAGCCAAGATATAGAGTGGGGCTACACCTTC
size: NA; V: TRBV21-1; D: NA; J: TRBJ1-2; CDR3: CASMWGGRDYGYTF; DNA: TGTGCCAGCATGTGGGGGGGTCGAGACTATGGCTACACCTTC
size: NA; V: TRBV5-1; D: NA; J: TRBJ2-7; CDR3: CASSLGGVTYEQYF; DNA: TGCGCCAGCAGCTTGGGAGGGGTCACCTACGAGCAGTACTTC
size: NA; V: TRBV24-1; D: TRBD1; J: TRBJ1-2; CDR3: CATSAVGQGNPSGYTF; DNA: TGTGCCACCAGTGCCGTAGGACAGGGAAATCCTAGTGGCTACACCTTC
size: NA; V: TRBV6-1; D: TRBD1; J: TRBJ1-1; CDR3: CASSEAGPGDRNVNTEAFF; DNA: TGTGCCAGCAGTGAAGCTGGGCCGGGGGACAGGAACGTCAACACTGAAGCTTTCTTT
size: NA; V: TRBV5-1; D: NA; J: TRBJ2-5; CDR3: CASSLDIQETQYF; DNA: TGCGCCAGCAGCTTGGATATCCAAGAGACCCAGTACTTC
size: NA; V: TRBV4-1; D: NA; J: TRBJ2-2; CDR3: CASSLPRQAVNTGELFF; DNA: TGCGCCAGCAGCTTACCGCGACAGGCGGTTAACACCGGGGAGCTGTTTTTT
size: NA; V: TRBV6-5; D: TRBD2; J: TRBJ2-3; CDR3: CASSYGSGGTDTQYF; DNA: TGTGCCAGCAGTTACGGAAGCGGGGGCACAGATACGCAGTATTTT
size: few; V: TRBV19; D: NA; J: TRBJ1-5; CDR3: CASSVAPYSNQPQHF; DNA: TGTGCCAGTAGTGTCGCACCGTATAGCAATCAGCCCCAGCATTTT
size: NA; V: TRBV10-2; D: TRBD2; J: TRBJ2-7; CDR3: CASISAGGSYYEQYF; DNA: TGCGCCAGCATTTCAGCGGGGGGTTCTTACTACGAGCAGTACTTC
size: NA; V: TRBV24-1; D: NA; J: TRBJ2-1; CDR3: CATSEGPYNEQFF; DNA: TGTGCCACCAGTGAGGGCCCCTACAATGAGCAGTTCTTC
size: NA; V: TRBV7-3; D: NA; J: TRBJ2-7; CDR3: CASSPQRGDEQYF; DNA: TGTGCCAGCAGCCCCCAGCGAGGGGACGAGCAGTACTTC
size: NA; V: TRBV10-1; D: NA; J: TRBJ1-1; CDR3: CASSESLGGEAFF; DNA: TGCGCCAGCAGTGAGTCCTTGGGGGGTGAAGCTTTCTTT
size: once; V: TRBV27; D: NA; J: TRBJ2-7; CDR3: CAPGSPIYEQYF; DNA: TGTGCTCCCGGGTCCCCGATCTACGAGCAGTACTTC
size: NA; V: TRBV2; D: NA; J: TRBJ2-7; CDR3: CASGVHGDEQYF; DNA: TGTGCCAGCGGGGTCCACGGGGACGAGCAGTACTTC
size: NA; V: TRBV3-1/TRBV3-2; D: NA; J: TRBJ2-5; CDR3: CASSQASRETQYF; DNA: TGTGCCAGCAGCCAAGCTAGTAGGGAGACCCAGTACTTC
size: NA; V: TRBV2; D: NA; J: TRBJ1-1; CDR3: CASSFYSEAFF; DNA: TGTGCCAGCAGTTTTTATAGTGAAGCTTTCTTT
size: NA; V: TRBV29-1; D: NA; J: TRBJ1-6; CDR3: CSARQDPNSPLHF; DNA: TGCAGCGCCCGACAGGACCCTAATTCACCCCTCCACTTT
size: NA; V: TRBV6-5; D: NA; J: TRBJ2-7; CDR3: CASRSPWVSDYEQYF; DNA: TGTGCCAGCAGGTCCCCATGGGTCTCCGATTACGAGCAGTACTTC
size: NA; V: TRBV7-3; D: NA; J: TRBJ2-7; CDR3: CASSLGSRDGSYEQYF; DNA: TGTGCCAGCAGCTTAGGGTCGAGGGACGGGTCCTACGAGCAGTACTTC
size: NA; V: TRBV10-3; D: TRBD1; J: TRBJ1-1; CDR3: CAIRGQGTENTEAFF; DNA: TGTGCCATCAGAGGACAGGGCACGGAGAACACTGAAGCTTTCTTT
size: once; V: TRBV7-8; D: NA; J: TRBJ2-1; CDR3: CASVSYNEQFF; DNA: TGTGCCAGCGTTTCCTACAATGAGCAGTTCTTC
size: NA; V: TRBV7-9; D: NA; J: TRBJ1-1; CDR3: CASSATGLTEAFF; DNA: TGTGCCAGCAGCGCCACAGGTCTCACTGAAGCTTTCTTT
size: NA; V: TRBV4-1; D: TRBD1; J: TRBJ1-2; CDR3: CASSQDQGGSAYGYTF; DNA: TGCGCCAGCAGCCAAGACCAGGGGGGCTCGGCCTATGGCTACACCTTC
size: NA; V: TRBV7-6; D: NA; J: TRBJ1-2; CDR3: CASSSAPSLNGYTF; DNA: TGTGCCAGCAGCTCCGCCCCATCGCTTAATGGCTACACCTTC
size: NA; V: TRBV2; D: NA; J: TRBJ2-1; CDR3: CASSGSGSGEQFF; DNA: TGTGCCAGCAGTGGTTCGGGGAGTGGTGAGCAGTTCTTC
size: NA; V: TRBV21-1; D: NA; J: TRBJ1-1; CDR3: CAICRKNTEAFF; DNA: TGTGCCATCTGCAGGAAGAACACTGAAGCTTTCTTT
size: NA; V: TRBV19; D: NA; J: TRBJ2-7; CDR3: CASSISGSSYEQYF; DNA: TGTGCCAGTAGTATTTCCGGGAGCTCCTACGAGCAGTACTTC
size: NA; V: TRBV20-1; D: TRBD2; J: TRBJ2-1; CDR3: CSASYAGGYNEQFF; DNA: TGCAGTGCTAGTTACGCGGGAGGTTATAATGAGCAGTTCTTC